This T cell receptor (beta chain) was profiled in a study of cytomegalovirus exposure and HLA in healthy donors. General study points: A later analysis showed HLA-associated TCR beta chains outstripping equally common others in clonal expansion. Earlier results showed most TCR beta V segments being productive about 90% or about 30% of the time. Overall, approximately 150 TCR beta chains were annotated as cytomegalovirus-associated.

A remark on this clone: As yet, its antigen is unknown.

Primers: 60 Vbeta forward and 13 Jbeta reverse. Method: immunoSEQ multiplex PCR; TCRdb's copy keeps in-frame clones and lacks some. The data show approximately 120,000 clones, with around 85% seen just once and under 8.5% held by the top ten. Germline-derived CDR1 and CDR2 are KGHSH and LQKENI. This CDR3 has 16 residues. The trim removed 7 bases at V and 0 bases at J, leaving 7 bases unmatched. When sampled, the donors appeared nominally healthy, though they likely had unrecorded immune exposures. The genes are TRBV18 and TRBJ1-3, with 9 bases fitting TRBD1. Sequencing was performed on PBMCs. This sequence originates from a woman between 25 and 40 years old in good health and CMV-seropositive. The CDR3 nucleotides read TGTGCCAGCTTAAGGACAGGGGACAGCTCTGGAAACACCATATATTTT. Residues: CASLRTGDSSGNTIYF.